The clone carrying this T cell receptor beta chain was observed a single time. This entry is derived from a study of blood T cell repertoires in COVID-19. At the level of the study: Material from acute and convalescent COVID-19 was sourced from the United States, Italy and Spain. PBMCs, B-cell-depleted T cells, or T cells were the source of the cDNA or gDNA that made up the material.

Authors' processing steps: Using reference gene primer amplification, nucleated cell counts were estimated. Here immunoSEQ multiplex PCR was the method, and the copy in TCRdb shows in-frame clones only, minus some. From that table come the V and J calls and clone size; the DNA was used to work out D and trimming. This table has over 100,000 clones, roughly 85% appearing once. Trimming took 1 base from V and 6 from J; bases not matched to a gene: 3. This CDR3 is built from 15 residues. Germline CDR1 is LGHDT and CDR2 is YNNKEL (reference sequence). The sequenced material came from peripheral blood. This rearrangement joins TRBV3-1 (or the pseudogene TRBV3-2) to TRBJ2-5, with 12 bases matching TRBD1. The receptor was isolated from a man older than 75 with acute or convalescent COVID-19. The CDR3 region is CASSQAGQGAQTQYF. CDR3 sequence (DNA): TGTGCCAGCAGCCAAGCGGGACAGGGGGCACAGACCCAGTACTTC.